The subject of this entry is one T cell receptor (beta chain). Antigen: not known. The sample comes from a study of post-analysis software for immune sequencing data. Study details: There were relapsing-remitting, secondary progressive and progressive-relapsing multiple sclerosis among the disease courses included.

Prepared TCR beta cDNA libraries contained unique molecular identifiers. Input amounts of about 0.95 to 11 million T cells were used. These gave 500,000 or so cDNA molecules, so each molecule approximated one T cell. Via MiXCR, TCRdb re-called the PCR reads, giving one row per CDR3 protein. The repertoire includes 180,000 or so distinct CDR3 sequences, roughly 28% of them detected once, and about 3.7% sits in the top ten. Germline loops: CDR1 DFQATT, CDR2 SNEGSKA (reference sequence). The length of the CDR3 is 13 residues. Trimming left V 3 bases short and J 1 base short, with 9 bases between. Study outcomes and limitations: Analysis by F measure revealed that same-batch samples clustered strongly together. Comparison of patients with controls showed five TRBV segments more frequent in patients, TRBV5-6, TRBV5-1 and TRBV20-1 among them. There was significantly lower normalized Chao1 diversity in multiple sclerosis patients than in controls.

The material sequenced was blood. This chain uses TRBV20-1 with TRBJ1-1, with D unresolved. This sequence was found in a girl younger than 18 with multiple sclerosis. In DNA form, the CDR3 reads TGCAGTGCTAGGCTCCAGGAGAACACTGAAGCTTTCTTT. It yields the protein CSARLQENTEAFF.